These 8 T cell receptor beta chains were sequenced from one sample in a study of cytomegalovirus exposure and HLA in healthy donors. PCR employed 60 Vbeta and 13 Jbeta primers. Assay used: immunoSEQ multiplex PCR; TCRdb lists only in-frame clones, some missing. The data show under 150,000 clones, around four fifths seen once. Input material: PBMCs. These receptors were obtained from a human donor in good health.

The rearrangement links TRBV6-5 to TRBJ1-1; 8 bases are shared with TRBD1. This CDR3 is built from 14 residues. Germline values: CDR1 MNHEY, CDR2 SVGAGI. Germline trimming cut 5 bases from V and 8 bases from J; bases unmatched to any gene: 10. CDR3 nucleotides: TGTGCCAGCAGTACGGACAGGGTCGGCTTCGAAGCTTTCTTT. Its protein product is CASSTDRVGFEAFF.

DNA of the CDR3: TGTGCCAGCAGCTTTAAGACAGGGGCGCATAATTCACCCCTCCACTTT. Protein product: CASSFKTGAHNSPLHF. The chain employs TRBV5-5 and TRBJ1-6, with TRBD1 matching 8 bases. CDR1 is SGHKS and CDR2 is YYEKEE in the germline V gene (reference sequence). Trimming cost V 2 bases and J 5 bases; bases outside gene matches: 6. This CDR3 comprises 16 residues. The full variable domain, completed using reference TRBV5-5 and TRBJ1-6, is DAGVTQSPTHLIKTRGQQVTLRCSPISGHKSVSWYQQVLGQGPQFIFQYYEKEERGRGNFPDRFSARQFPNYSSELNVNALLLGDSALYLCASSFKTGAHNSPLHFGNGTRLTVT.

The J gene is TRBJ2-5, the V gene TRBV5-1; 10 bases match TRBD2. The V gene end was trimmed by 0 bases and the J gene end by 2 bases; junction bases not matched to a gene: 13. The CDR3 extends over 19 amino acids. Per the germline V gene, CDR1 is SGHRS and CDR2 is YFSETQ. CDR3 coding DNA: TGCGCCAGCAGCTTGGACAGTACTAGCGGGGTCAATATACAAGAGACCCAGTACTTC. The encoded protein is CASSLDSTSGVNIQETQYF.

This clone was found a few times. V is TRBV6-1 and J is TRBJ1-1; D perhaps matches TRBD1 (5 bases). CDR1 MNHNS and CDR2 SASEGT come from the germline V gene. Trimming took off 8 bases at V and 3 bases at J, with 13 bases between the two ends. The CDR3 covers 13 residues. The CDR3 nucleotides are TGTGCCAGCCTACAGGTTATGTACACTGAAGCTTTCTTT. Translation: CASLQVMYTEAFF.

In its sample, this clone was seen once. The CDR3 DNA sequence: TGTGCCAGCAGCCAGGCGACTAGCGGGGGTCTTGTGACCCAGTACTTC. Residues: CASSQATSGGLVTQYF. V gene TRBV4-2 combines with J gene TRBJ2-5, with 12 bases lining up with TRBD2. J gave up 7 bases and V 3 bases, and 9 bases lay outside the gene matches. This CDR3 region has 16 residues. Looked up from germline, CDR1 is LGHNA and CDR2 is YNFKEQ.

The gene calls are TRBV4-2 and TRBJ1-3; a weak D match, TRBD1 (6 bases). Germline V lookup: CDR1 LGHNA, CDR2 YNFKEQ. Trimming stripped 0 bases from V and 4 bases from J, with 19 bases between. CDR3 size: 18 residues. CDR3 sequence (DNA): TGTGCCAGCAGCCAAGATTTCAGGGGCGCCCACTCGGGAAACACCATATATTTT. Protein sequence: CASSQDFRGAHSGNTIYF.

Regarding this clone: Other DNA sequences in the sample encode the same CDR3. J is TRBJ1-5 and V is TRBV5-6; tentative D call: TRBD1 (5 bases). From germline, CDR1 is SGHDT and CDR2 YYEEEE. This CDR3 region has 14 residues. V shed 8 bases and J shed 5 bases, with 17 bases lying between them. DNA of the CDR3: TGTGCCAGTACAACCCAGGGACTCGATCAGCCCCAGCATTTT. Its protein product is CASTTQGLDQPQHF.

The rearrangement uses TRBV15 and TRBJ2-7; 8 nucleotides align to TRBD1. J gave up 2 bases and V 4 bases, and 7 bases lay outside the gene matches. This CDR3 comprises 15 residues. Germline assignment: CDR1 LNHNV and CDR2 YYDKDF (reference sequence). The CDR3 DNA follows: TGTGCCACCAGCACAGGACAGGGACTTCCCTACGAGCAGTACTTC. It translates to CATSTGQGLPYEQYF.